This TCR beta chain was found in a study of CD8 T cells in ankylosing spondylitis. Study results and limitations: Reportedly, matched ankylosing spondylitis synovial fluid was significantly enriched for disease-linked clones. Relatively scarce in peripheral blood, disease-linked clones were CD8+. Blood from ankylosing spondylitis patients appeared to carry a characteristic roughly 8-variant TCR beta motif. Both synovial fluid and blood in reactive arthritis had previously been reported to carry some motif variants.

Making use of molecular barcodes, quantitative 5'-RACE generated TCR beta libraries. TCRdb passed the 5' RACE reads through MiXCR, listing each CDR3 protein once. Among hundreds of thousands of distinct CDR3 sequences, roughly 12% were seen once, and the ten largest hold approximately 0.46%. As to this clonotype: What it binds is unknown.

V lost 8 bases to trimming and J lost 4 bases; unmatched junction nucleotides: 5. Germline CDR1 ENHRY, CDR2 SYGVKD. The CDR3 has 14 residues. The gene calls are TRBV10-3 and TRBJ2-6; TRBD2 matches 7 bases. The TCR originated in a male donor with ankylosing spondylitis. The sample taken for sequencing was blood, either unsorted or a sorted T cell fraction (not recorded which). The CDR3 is CAIGRDSGANVLTF. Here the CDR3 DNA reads TGTGCCATCGGGAGGGATTCCGGGGCCAACGTCCTGACTTTC.